The source of this TCR beta chain is a study of T-cell memory formation after mild COVID-19. TCRdb processed the 5' RACE reads anew with MiXCR; each CDR3 protein has one entry. This repertoire shows 400,000 to 500,000 distinct CDR3 sequences, 24% found once; its top ten account for 8.8%. This clonotype was observed a few times. What it binds is not known. The V gene lost 2 bases and the J gene lost 0 bases, with 14 bases spanning the gap. The CDR3 is 18 amino acids. Germline V CDR1 and CDR2: MNHEY, SVGAGI. Points from the study as a whole: CD4+ clones that contracted lay mainly in CM and EM; CD8+ ones lay in EMRA.

The sequenced sample was PBMCs or a T cell subset sorted from them (not recorded which). The clonotype originates from an adult woman who had mild COVID-19 (a few samples of this study predate the infection). Cell type and time point are not known. The J gene is TRBJ2-6, the V gene TRBV6-5; weak D call: TRBD2 (5 bases). The CDR3 sequence: CASSYLLIGGSGANVLTF. The CDR3 region has the DNA TGTGCCAGCAGTTACCTCCTGATAGGAGGCTCTGGGGCCAACGTCCTGACTTTC.